Listed below are T cell receptor beta chains from one sample, sequenced in a study of blood T cell repertoires in COVID-19. Some clones are missing from TCRdb's copy, which holds only in-frame ones; the method was immunoSEQ multiplex PCR. The repertoire holds about 250,000 clones, with 86% as singletons. Sequenced material: peripheral blood. All receptors come from a woman in her 30s with active or convalescent COVID-19. The CDR3 runs from the conserved cysteine through the conserved F or W. The D gene is left open where the match is weak.

v_call	d_call	cdr3_length	j_call	cdr3_nt	cdr3_aa
TRBV28	NA	14	TRBJ1-4	TGTGCCAGCAGCCGGAGCCGATTTAATGAAAAACTGTTTTTT	CASSRSRFNEKLFF
TRBV29-1	TRBD2	18	TRBJ2-7	TGCAGCGTTGAAGAGGGCCCAATAGCGGGGGGGCCCCCCTACGAGCAGTACTTC	CSVEEGPIAGGPPYEQYF
TRBV2	NA	14	TRBJ1-1	TGTGCCAGCCGTTCGACAGTTACGAACACTGAAGCTTTCTTT	CASRSTVTNTEAFF
TRBV10-3	NA	14	TRBJ1-5	TGTGCCATCAGTGATGGCGGGACCCATCAGCCCCAGCATTTT	CAISDGGTHQPQHF
TRBV29-1	TRBD1	13	TRBJ2-4	TGCAGCGCTCTAGACAGGGCACCAAACATTCAGTACTTC	CSALDRAPNIQYF
TRBV19	NA	17	TRBJ1-5	TGTGCCAGTAAGAACAGCCGCTTATCAATTAGCAATCAGCCCCAGCATTTT	CASKNSRLSISNQPQHF
TRBV6-5	TRBD1	13	TRBJ2-7	TGTGCCAGCAGTTACTCGACAGGGTTAGAGCAGTACTTC	CASSYSTGLEQYF
TRBV3-1/TRBV3-2	NA	13	TRBJ2-3	TGTGCCAGCAGCCAAGAACGCGGAGTTACGCAGTATTTT	CASSQERGVTQYF
TRBV24-1	TRBD1	15	TRBJ2-7	TGTGCCACCAGTGATTCCAAGGACAGGAAATACGAGCAGTACTTC	CATSDSKDRKYEQYF
TRBV4-3	NA	16	TRBJ2-3	TGCGCCAGCAGCCAAGATCGTCCGGGGGGCCTAGATACGCAGTATTTT	CASSQDRPGGLDTQYF
TRBV11-2	NA	12	TRBJ1-1	TGTGCCAGCAGTCTAGAGAACACTGAAGCTTTCTTT	CASSLENTEAFF
TRBV6-1	NA	11	TRBJ2-7	TGTGCCAGCAGTTCACTCGACAGGAAGTACTTC	CASSSLDRKYF
TRBV27	NA	16	TRBJ2-5	TGTGCCAGCAGGAAATTCGGTATACAGTACCAAGAGACCCAGTACTTC	CASRKFGIQYQETQYF
TRBV28	TRBD2	18	TRBJ2-5	TGTGCCAGCAGTCCTGGGTCCCTACTAGCGGGGGGTGTGGAGACCCAGTACTTC	CASSPGSLLAGGVETQYF
TRBV12-3/TRBV12-4	NA	13	TRBJ1-2	TGTGCCAGCAGTTTCGGGGGGCGTGGAGGCTACACCTTC	CASSFGGRGGYTF
TRBV18	TRBD2	16	TRBJ2-5	TGTGCCAGCTCACCGTCAGCGGGGGGCGGTTTGGAGACCCAGTACTTC	CASSPSAGGGLETQYF
TRBV6-5	NA	12	TRBJ1-2	TGTGCCAGCAGTTACACAGGCGATGGCTACACCTTC	CASSYTGDGYTF